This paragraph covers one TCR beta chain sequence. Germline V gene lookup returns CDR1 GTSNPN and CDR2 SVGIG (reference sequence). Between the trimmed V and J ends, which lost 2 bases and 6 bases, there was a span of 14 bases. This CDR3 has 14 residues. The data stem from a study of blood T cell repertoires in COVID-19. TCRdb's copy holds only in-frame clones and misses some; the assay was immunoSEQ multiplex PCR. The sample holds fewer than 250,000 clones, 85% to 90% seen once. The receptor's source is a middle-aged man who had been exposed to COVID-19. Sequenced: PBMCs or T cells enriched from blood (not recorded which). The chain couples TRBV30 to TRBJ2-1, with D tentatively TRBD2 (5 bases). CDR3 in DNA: TGTGCCTGGAGTCCCTGGACTTACAGCAATGAGCAGTTCTTC. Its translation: CAWSPWTYSNEQFF.